This T cell receptor (beta chain) was sequenced in a study of cytomegalovirus exposure and HLA in healthy donors. General study results and limits: There were some public TCRs occurring in many donors, but most TCR sequences were rare. Cytomegalovirus association was listed for around 170 TCR beta chains. One later analysis, an examination of the roughly 130 validation repertoires, found that first-cohort TCR clusters tended to co-occur in them.

This clone was observed a handful of times. Its antigen is not identified. From the approximately 120-subject validation cohort, which was separate from the roughly 680-subject first cohort, the donors were drawn. Some clones are missing from TCRdb's copy, which holds only in-frame ones; the method was immunoSEQ multiplex PCR. The table shows fewer than 90,000 clones, with 80% to 85% occurring only once. The clonotype comes from a woman aged 18-29 years in good health and CMV-seropositive. Material: PBMCs.

The chain's CDR3 is CASSLSSAANTEAFF. The CDR3 DNA is TGTGCCAGCAGTTTATCGAGCGCAGCGAACACTGAAGCTTTCTTT. The rearrangement links TRBV27 to TRBJ1-1; D call uncertain. CDR1 is MNHEY, CDR2 SMNVEV, per germline (reference sequence). The CDR3 has 15 amino acids. The V end lost 0 bases, the J end lost 1 base, and 9 bases lay between the germline ends.